What follows describes a single T cell receptor beta chain. The antigen remains undetermined. The data stem from a study of beta chain features in type 1 diabetes. The investigators reverse transcribed all of the isolated RNA, so they sequenced expressed TCRB transcripts. TCRdb keeps only in-frame clones here, not all; method: immunoSEQ multiplex PCR. The sample carries some 350,000 clones, 13% recorded once. The germline gives CDR1 MNHEY, CDR2 SMNVEV (reference sequence). The CDR3 is 19 residues long. V lost 5 bases, J lost 0 bases, and 8 bases stayed unmatched. Points from the study as a whole: In all four CD4+ subsets, TCRB CDR3 length was significantly, moderately reduced in type 1 diabetes.

The genes are TRBV27 and TRBJ2-3, with 16 bases lining up with TRBD2. Material: naive CD4+ T cells from blood. This clonotype was sampled from a woman between 18 and 29 years old with type 1 diabetes. The CDR3 loop is CASSPKGLAGGSSTDTQYF. As DNA, the CDR3 is TGTGCCAGCAGTCCGAAGGGACTAGCGGGAGGGTCTAGCACAGATACGCAGTATTTT.